Below, 15 T cell receptor beta chains from the same sample are listed, as sequenced in a study of blood T cell repertoires in COVID-19. Repertoires were generated with immunoSEQ multiplex PCR, while TCRdb's copy carries only in-frame clones and drops some. The sample gives approximately 35,000 clones, roughly 88% of which show up once; about 14% is in the top ten. Sequencing was carried out using peripheral blood. All receptors derive from a human donor in a cohort sampled during active COVID-19.

This clone was seen once. J is TRBJ1-4 and V is TRBV7-9; 8 bases fit TRBD1. The junction had 7 bases not matched to a gene; V was cut back by 5 bases and J by 8 bases. This CDR3 region has 14 residues. Germline V gives CDR1 SEHNR, CDR2 FQNEAQ (reference sequence). CDR3 residues: CASSRQGQVEKLFF. The CDR3 DNA reads TGTGCCAGCAGCCGCCAGGGACAGGTAGAAAAACTGTTTTTT. The full variable domain, in which reference TRBV7-9 and TRBJ1-4 provide the parts outside the CDR3, is DTGVSQNPRHKITKRGQNVTFRCDPISEHNRLYWYRQTLGQGPEFLTYFQNEAQLEKSRLLSDRFSAERPKGSFSTLEIQRTEQGDSAMYLCASSRQGQVEKLFFGSGTQLSVL.

The chain recombines TRBV12-3 or TRBV12-4 with TRBJ2-7, with 8 positions matching TRBD1. The CDR3 extends over 12 amino acids. Trimming removed 8 bases from V and 5 bases from J; junction bases left unmatched: 5. The CDR3, as DNA: TGTGCCAGCGGTACGACAGGGGACGAGCAGTACTTC. Its protein is CASGTTGDEQYF.

The V call is TRBV24-1, the J call TRBJ1-1; D gene unclear. The CDR3 runs to 13 residues. Trimming cost V 3 bases and J 7 bases, with 11 bases left between them. The germline V gene has CDR1 KGHDR and CDR2 SFDVKD. The CDR3 spells CATSDGSGGEAFF. The CDR3 bases are TGTGCCACCAGTGATGGGAGCGGTGGTGAAGCTTTCTTT.

The chain employs TRBV24-1 and TRBJ2-2; no definite D call. CDR1 KGHDR and CDR2 SFDVKD come from the germline V gene. V lost 5 bases and J lost 5, with 14 bases in between. CDR3 length: 15 amino acids. The CDR3 sequence is CATSGSILGTGELFF. The CDR3 nucleotides read TGTGCCACCAGTGGGAGTATCCTTGGGACCGGGGAGCTGTTTTTT.

This clone was recorded a few times. The rearrangement links TRBV6-5 to TRBJ1-1; 9 bases match TRBD1. Germline V gives CDR1 MNHEY, CDR2 SVGAGI. The CDR3 has 15 residues. After removal of 2 bases from V and 4 bases from J, the junction contained 5 bases not matched to a gene. In nucleotides, the CDR3 is TGTGCCAGCAGTTACCGGACAGGGGCGGCCACTGAAGCTTTCTTT. Its translation: CASSYRTGAATEAFF.

V usage is TRBV6-6 and J usage is TRBJ2-7, with TRBD1 matching 8 bases. The junction had 6 bases not matched to a gene; V was cut back by 2 bases and J by 6 bases. Germline CDR1 is MNHNY and CDR2 is SVGAGI (reference sequence). This CDR3 has 14 amino acids. The CDR3 is CASSYPQGAGEQYF. DNA for the CDR3: TGTGCCAGCAGTTACCCCCAGGGGGCGGGCGAGCAGTACTTC.

The V call is TRBV7-2, the J call TRBJ1-4; D not certain. CDR3 length: 15 residues. V was pared by 3 bases and J by 0 bases, with 8 bases between. Germline V lookup: CDR1 SGHTA, CDR2 FQGNSA. The CDR3 spells CASSLGRATNEKLFF. CDR3 DNA sequence: TGTGCCAGCAGCTTGGGTCGGGCAACTAATGAAAAACTGTTTTTT.

This chain uses TRBV5-1 with TRBJ2-1; D gene uncertain. Germline CDR1 reads SGHRS; CDR2 reads YFSETQ. V lost 7 bases and J lost 7, with 9 bases in between. CDR3 length: 11 amino acids. The CDR3 sequence: CASLAGNEQFF. In nucleotides, the CDR3 is TGCGCCAGCCTGGCCGGGAATGAGCAGTTCTTC.

This clone was detected once. The chain links TRBV7-9 to TRBJ2-1; D is possibly TRBD2 (6 bases). The CDR3 runs to 14 residues. CDR1 and CDR2 from the germline V gene are SEHNR and FQNEAQ (reference sequence). The V and J ends lost 3 bases and 3 bases respectively, with 9 bases between them. The CDR3 is CASSFTGGYNEQFF. The DNA of the CDR3 is TGTGCCAGCAGCTTTACCGGGGGCTACAATGAGCAGTTCTTC.

This chain links TRBV6-6 with TRBJ2-7, with 10 bases aligning to TRBD1. The CDR3 is 13 amino acids. In germline, CDR1 is MNHNY, CDR2 SVGAGI (reference sequence). The V gene end was trimmed by 8 bases and the J gene end by 5 bases; junction bases not matched to a gene: 6. The CDR3 region has the DNA TGTGCCAGCGGGGACAGGGGATCCCACGAGCAGTACTTC. Protein: CASGDRGSHEQYF.

This clone came up once. The chain recombines TRBV28 with TRBJ2-7; no reliable D call. This CDR3 comprises 12 residues. V was trimmed by 6 bases and J by 0 bases, leaving 6 bases between them. CDR1 MDHEN and CDR2 SYDVKM come from the germline V gene. CDR3: CASSSRSYEQYF. The CDR3 coding sequence is TGTGCCAGCAGCAGTCGCTCCTACGAGCAGTACTTC.

The sample holds a few counts of this clone. This chain joins TRBV7-2 and TRBJ2-6; a weak D match, TRBD1 (6 bases). Germline lookup yields CDR1 SGHTA and CDR2 FQGNSA. Trimming removed 2 bases at V and 0 bases at J, with 8 bases between. The CDR3 is made up of 16 amino acids. The CDR3 sequence: CASSLQGSSGANVLTF. As DNA, the CDR3 is TGTGCCAGCAGCTTACAGGGGAGCTCTGGGGCCAACGTCCTGACTTTC.

The chain combines TRBV2 with TRBJ2-1, with TRBD2 matching 11 bases. Trimming removed 6 bases from V and 9 bases from J; junction bases left unmatched: 16. The CDR3 sequence is 17 residues long. Germline V lookup: CDR1 SNHLY, CDR2 FYNNEI. The CDR3 nucleotides read TGTGCCAGCAGGGATCCGGGACTAGCGGCGGTAGACGGTGAGCAGTTCTTC. This sequence encodes CASRDPGLAAVDGEQFF. Together with reference TRBV2 and TRBJ2-1, the CDR3 gives the full variable domain: EPEVTQTPSHQVTQMGQEVILRCVPISNHLYFYWYRQILGQKVEFLVSFYNNEISEKSEIFDDQFSVERPDGSNFTLKIRSTKLEDSAMYFCASRDPGLAAVDGEQFFGPGTRLTVL.

V gene TRBV19 combines with J gene TRBJ1-2, with D perhaps matching TRBD1 (6 bases). V gave up 3 bases and J gave up 3 bases, with 14 bases separating them. The CDR3 covers 15 residues. CDR1 is LNHDA, CDR2 SQIVND, per germline (reference sequence). Written as DNA, the CDR3 is TGTGCCAGTAGTATCCTTGGGGACACCCACTATGGCTACACCTTC. Translating it yields CASSILGDTHYGYTF.

The DNA for the CDR3 is TGTGCCAGCAGTGCGACAGCTATCTCTGGGGCCAACGTCCTGACTTTC. Its translation: CASSATAISGANVLTF. The chain is built from TRBV6-1 and TRBJ2-6, with a possible D match to TRBD1 (5 bases). CDR1 and CDR2 (germline): MNHNS, SASEGT. Trimming cost V 4 bases and J 0 bases, with 10 bases left between them. This CDR3 has 16 residues.